Presented here are 7 T cell receptor beta chains from one specimen sequenced in a study of CD8 T cells in Susac syndrome. Reverse transcription of roughly 0.5 to 1 ug RNA was performed with random hexamers. Using its own MiXCR run on the immunoSEQ multiplex PCR reads, TCRdb lists one record per CDR3 protein. The sample has 200,000 to 250,000 distinct CDR3 sequences, roughly 93% seen once; the top ten hold about 0.14%. The sequencing sample was made of CD4+ T cells from PBMCs. The source is a human donor with Susac syndrome.

Written as DNA, the CDR3 is TGTGCCAGCAGCCAAGAGACCAACTCTGGAAACACCATATATTTT. Protein: CASSQETNSGNTIYF. The chain is built from TRBV14 and TRBJ1-3; D unresolved. The germline gives CDR1 SGHDN, CDR2 FVKESK. Trimming removed 0 bases from V and 0 bases from J, with 6 bases in between. There are 15 residues in the CDR3.

V is TRBV19 and J is TRBJ2-6; D ambiguous. Germline V CDR1 and CDR2: LNHDA, SQIVND (reference sequence). The CDR3 is 13 amino acids. Trimming took off 9 bases at V and 3 bases at J, with 9 bases between the two ends. CDR3 sequence: CASRRNGANVLTF. In nucleotides, the CDR3 is TGTGCCAGCAGGAGAAATGGGGCCAACGTCCTGACTTTC.

The chain recombines TRBV9 with TRBJ1-1; 8 nucleotides match TRBD1. Germline assignment: CDR1 SGDLS and CDR2 YYNGEE. CDR3 size: 14 residues. Losses at the gene ends were 2 bases for V and 6 bases for J; bases not matched to a gene: 6. CDR3 DNA sequence: TGTGCCAGCAGCGTTAGATCAGGGGGCTCTGAAGCTTTCTTT. As protein: CASSVRSGGSEAFF.

The genes are TRBV3-1 and TRBJ2-1; D possibly uses TRBD1 or TRBD2 (6 bases each). V dropped 4 bases and J dropped 0 bases, with 13 bases sitting between them. CDR3 size: 16 residues. From germline, CDR1 is LGHDT and CDR2 YNNKEL (reference sequence). CDR3 nucleotide sequence: TGTGCCAGCAGCCGCAGAGGGGGGTTCTCCTACAATGAGCAGTTCTTC. It is translated as CASSRRGGFSYNEQFF.

The chain recombines TRBV28 with TRBJ1-6; no definite D call. CDR3 size: 16 residues. The V and J ends lost 5 bases and 5 bases respectively, with 16 bases between them. CDR1 MDHEN and CDR2 SYDVKM come from the germline V gene. The CDR3 loop reads CASSPGMGPNNSPLHF. The CDR3 nucleotides read TGTGCCAGCAGTCCCGGGATGGGTCCCAATAATTCACCCCTCCACTTT.

The chain is built from TRBV2 and TRBJ1-2; possibly TRBD1 for D (5 bases). The germline V gene has CDR1 SNHLY and CDR2 FYNNEI. Trimming left V 8 bases short and J 7 bases short, with 20 bases between. The CDR3 is made up of 14 amino acids. This chain's CDR3 is CASSGAGYSGGYTF. CDR3 nucleotide sequence: TGTGCCAGCTCTGGGGCAGGGTATTCTGGTGGCTACACCTTC. Complete variable domain (other parts from reference TRBV2 and TRBJ1-2): EPEVTQTPSHQVTQMGQEVILRCVPISNHLYFYWYRQILGQKVEFLVSFYNNEISEKSEIFDDQFSVERPDGSNFTLKIRSTKLEDSAMYFCASSGAGYSGGYTFGSGTRLTVV.

V and J are TRBV27 and TRBJ1-5, with unresolved D. V dropped 5 bases and J dropped 6 bases, with 8 bases sitting between them. This CDR3 is 12 amino acids long. The germline CDR1 and CDR2 sequences are MNHEY and SMNVEV (reference sequence). CDR3 amino acids: CASSPPVQPQHF. CDR3 sequence (DNA): TGTGCCAGCAGTCCTCCGGTTCAGCCCCAGCATTTT.